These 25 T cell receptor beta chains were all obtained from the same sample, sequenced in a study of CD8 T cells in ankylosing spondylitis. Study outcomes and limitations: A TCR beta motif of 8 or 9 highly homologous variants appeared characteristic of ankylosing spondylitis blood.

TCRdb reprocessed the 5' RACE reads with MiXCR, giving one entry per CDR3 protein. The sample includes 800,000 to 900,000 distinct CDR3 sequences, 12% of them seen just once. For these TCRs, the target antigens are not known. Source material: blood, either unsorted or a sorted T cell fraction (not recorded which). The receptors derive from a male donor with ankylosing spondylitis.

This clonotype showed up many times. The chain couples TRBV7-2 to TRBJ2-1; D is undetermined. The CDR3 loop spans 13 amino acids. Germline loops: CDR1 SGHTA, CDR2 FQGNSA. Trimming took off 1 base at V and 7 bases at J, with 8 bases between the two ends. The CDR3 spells CASSLDGWNEQFF. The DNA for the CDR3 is TGTGCCAGCAGCTTAGATGGGTGGAATGAGCAGTTCTTC.

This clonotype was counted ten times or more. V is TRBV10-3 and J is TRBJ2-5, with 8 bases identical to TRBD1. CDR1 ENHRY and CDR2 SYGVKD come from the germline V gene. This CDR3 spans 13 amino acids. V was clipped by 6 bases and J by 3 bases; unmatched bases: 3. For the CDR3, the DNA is TGTGCCATCAGCCTGGACAGGGAAGAGACCCAGTACTTC. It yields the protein CAISLDREETQYF.

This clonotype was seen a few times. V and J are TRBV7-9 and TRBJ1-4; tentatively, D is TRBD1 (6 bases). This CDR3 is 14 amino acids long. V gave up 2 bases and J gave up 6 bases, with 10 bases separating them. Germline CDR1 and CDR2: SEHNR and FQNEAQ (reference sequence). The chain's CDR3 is CASSLQGWYEKLFF. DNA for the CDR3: TGTGCCAGCAGCTTACAGGGGTGGTATGAAAAACTGTTTTTT.

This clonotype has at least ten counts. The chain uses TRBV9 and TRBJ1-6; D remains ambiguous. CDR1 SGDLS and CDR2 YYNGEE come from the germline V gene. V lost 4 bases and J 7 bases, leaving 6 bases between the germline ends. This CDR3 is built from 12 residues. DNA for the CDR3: TGTGCCAGCAGCCACCCGAATTCACCCCTCCACTTT. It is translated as CASSHPNSPLHF.

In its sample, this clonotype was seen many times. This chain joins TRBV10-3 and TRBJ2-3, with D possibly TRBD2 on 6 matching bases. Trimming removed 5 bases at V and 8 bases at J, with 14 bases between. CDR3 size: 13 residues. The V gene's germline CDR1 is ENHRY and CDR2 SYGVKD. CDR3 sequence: CAISQQLARTQYF. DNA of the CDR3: TGTGCCATCAGTCAGCAACTAGCCCGTACGCAGTATTTT.

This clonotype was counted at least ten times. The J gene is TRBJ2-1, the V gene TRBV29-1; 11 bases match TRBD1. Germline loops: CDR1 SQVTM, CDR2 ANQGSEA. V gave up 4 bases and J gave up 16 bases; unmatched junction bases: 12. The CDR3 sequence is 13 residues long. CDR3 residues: CSVVSGQGVSGFF. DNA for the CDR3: TGCAGCGTTGTTTCGGGACAGGGGGTTTCAGGATTCTTC.

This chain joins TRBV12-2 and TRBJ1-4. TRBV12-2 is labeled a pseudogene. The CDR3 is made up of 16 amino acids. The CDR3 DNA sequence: TGTGCAAGTCGCTCCCAGGTGGGGTCACCTAATGAAAAACTGTTTTTT. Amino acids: CASRSQVGSPNEKLFF.

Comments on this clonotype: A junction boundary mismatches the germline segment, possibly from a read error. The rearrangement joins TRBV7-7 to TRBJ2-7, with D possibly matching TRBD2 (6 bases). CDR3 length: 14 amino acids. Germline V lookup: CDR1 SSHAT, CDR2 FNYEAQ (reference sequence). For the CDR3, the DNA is TGTGCTAGCAGCCCCCTGGGACTCTCCTACGAGCAGTACTTC. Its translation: CASSPLGLSYEQYF.

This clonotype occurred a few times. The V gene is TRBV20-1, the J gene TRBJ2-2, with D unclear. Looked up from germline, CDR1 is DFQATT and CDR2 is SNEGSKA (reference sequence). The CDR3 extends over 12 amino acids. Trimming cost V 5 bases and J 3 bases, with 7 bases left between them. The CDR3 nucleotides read TGCAGTGCTCCGGATGACACCGGGGAGCTGTTTTTT. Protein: CSAPDDTGELFF.

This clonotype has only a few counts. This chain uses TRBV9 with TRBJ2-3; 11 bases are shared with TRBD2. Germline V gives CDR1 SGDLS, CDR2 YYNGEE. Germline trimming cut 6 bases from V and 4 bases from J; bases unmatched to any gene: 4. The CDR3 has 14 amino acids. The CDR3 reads CASTSGGTSDTQYF. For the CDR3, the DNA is TGTGCCAGCACTAGCGGGGGGACGTCAGATACGCAGTATTTT.

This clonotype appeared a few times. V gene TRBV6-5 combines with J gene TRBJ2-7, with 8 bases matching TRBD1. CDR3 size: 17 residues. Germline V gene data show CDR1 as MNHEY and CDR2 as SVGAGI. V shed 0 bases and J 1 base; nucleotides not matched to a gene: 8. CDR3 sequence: CASSYSLQGASSYEQYF. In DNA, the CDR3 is TGTGCCAGCAGTTACTCCCTCCAGGGGGCTTCTTCCTACGAGCAGTACTTC.

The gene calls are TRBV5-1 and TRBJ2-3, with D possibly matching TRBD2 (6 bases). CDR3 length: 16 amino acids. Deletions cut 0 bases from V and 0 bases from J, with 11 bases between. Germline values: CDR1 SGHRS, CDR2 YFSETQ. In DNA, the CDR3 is TGCGCCAGCAGCTTGGTTTGGAGCGGGAGCACAGATACGCAGTATTTT. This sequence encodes CASSLVWSGSTDTQYF.

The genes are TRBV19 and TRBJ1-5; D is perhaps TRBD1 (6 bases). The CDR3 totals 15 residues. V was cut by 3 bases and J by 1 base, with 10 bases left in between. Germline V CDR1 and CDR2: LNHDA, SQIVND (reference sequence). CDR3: CASSMIGTSNQPQHF. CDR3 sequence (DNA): TGTGCCAGTAGTATGATAGGGACAAGCAATCAGCCCCAGCATTTT.

CDR3 sequence: CASSVSTGRNNSPLHF. Written as DNA, the CDR3 is TGCGCCAGCAGCGTGTCTACAGGACGGAATAATTCACCCCTCCACTTT. The chain uses TRBV5-1 and TRBJ1-6; a possible D gene is TRBD1 (5 bases). The germline V and J ends were trimmed by 4 bases and 5 bases, with 16 bases remaining between them. The CDR3 runs 16 residues. Germline-derived CDR1 and CDR2 are SGHRS and YFSETQ.

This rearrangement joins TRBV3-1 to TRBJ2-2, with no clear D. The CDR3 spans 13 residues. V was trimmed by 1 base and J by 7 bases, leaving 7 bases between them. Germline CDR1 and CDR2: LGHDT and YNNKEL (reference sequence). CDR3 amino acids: CASSQGGIGELFF. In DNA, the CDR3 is TGTGCCAGCAGCCAAGGAGGAATCGGGGAGCTGTTTTTT.

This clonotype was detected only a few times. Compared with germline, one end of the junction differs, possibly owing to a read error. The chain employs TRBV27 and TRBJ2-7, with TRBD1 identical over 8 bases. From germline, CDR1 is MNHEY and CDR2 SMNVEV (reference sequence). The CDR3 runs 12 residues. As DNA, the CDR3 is TGTGCCAGCAGTGCAGTAGGACAGGGTTTATCTTTC. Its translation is CASSAVGQGLSF.

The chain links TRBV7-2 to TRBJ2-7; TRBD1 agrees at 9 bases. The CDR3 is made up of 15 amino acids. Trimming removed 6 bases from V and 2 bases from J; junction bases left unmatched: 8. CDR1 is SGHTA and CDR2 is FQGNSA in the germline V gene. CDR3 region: CASRPTGGQTYEQYF. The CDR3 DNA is TGTGCCAGCAGACCCACAGGGGGCCAGACCTACGAGCAGTACTTC.

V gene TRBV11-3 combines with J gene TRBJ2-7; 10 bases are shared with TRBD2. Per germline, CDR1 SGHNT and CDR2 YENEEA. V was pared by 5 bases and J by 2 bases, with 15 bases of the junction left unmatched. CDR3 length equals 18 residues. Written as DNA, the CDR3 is TGTGCCAGCAGCCGATCACGAGGTGGTAGCGGGAGGACCTACGAGCAGTACTTC. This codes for CASSRSRGGSGRTYEQYF.

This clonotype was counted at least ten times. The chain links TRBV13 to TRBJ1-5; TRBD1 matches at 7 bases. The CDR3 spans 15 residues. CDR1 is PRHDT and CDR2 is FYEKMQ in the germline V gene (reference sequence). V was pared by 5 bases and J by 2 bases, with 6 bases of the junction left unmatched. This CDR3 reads CASSRRGRGNQPQHF. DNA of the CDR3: TGTGCCAGCAGCCGAAGGGGGCGAGGCAATCAGCCCCAGCATTTT. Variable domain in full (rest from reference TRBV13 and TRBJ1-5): AAGVIQSPRHLIKEKRETATLKCYPIPRHDTVYWYQQGPGQDPQFLISFYEKMQSDKGSIPDRFSAQQFSDYHSELNMSSLELGDSALYFCASSRRGRGNQPQHFGDGTRLSIL.

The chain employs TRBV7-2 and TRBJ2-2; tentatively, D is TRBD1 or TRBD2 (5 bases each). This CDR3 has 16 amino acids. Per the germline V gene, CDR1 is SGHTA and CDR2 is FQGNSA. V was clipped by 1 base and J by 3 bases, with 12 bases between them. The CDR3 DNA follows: TGTGCCAGCAGCTTAGTGGGGGTGAGGGACACCGGGGAGCTGTTTTTT. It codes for CASSLVGVRDTGELFF. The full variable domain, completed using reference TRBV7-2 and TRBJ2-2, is GAGVSQSPSNKVTEKGKDVELRCDPISGHTALYWYRQSLGQGLEFLIYFQGNSAPDKSGLPSDRFSAERTGGSVSTLTIQRTQQEDSAVYLCASSLVGVRDTGELFFGEGSRLTVL.

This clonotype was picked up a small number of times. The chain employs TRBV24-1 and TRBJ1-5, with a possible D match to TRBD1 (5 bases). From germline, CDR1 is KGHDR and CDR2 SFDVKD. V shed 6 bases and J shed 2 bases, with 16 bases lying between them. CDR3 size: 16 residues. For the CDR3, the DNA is TGTGCCACCAGTCACCGGGACGCTTTCGGCAATCAGCCCCAGCATTTT. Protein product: CATSHRDAFGNQPQHF.

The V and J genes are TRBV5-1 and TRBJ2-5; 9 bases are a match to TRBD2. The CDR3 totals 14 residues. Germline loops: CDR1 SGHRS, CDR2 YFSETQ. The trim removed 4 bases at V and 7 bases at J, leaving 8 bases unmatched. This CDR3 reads CASSPLAGTPTQYF. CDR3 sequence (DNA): TGCGCCAGCAGCCCCCTAGCGGGGACGCCGACCCAGTACTTC.

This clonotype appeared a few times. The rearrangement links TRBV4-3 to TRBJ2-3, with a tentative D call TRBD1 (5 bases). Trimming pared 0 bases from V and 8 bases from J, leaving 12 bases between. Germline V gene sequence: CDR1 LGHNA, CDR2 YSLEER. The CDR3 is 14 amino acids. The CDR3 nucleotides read TGCGCCAGCAGCCAAGAAAGGGGATCTGGTACGCAGTATTTT. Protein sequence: CASSQERGSGTQYF.

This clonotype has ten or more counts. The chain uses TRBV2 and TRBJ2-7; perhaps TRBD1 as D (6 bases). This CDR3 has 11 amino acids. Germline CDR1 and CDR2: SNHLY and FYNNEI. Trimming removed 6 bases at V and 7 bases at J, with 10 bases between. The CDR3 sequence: CASRQGTEQYF. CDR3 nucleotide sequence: TGTGCCAGCAGGCAAGGGACAGAGCAGTACTTC.

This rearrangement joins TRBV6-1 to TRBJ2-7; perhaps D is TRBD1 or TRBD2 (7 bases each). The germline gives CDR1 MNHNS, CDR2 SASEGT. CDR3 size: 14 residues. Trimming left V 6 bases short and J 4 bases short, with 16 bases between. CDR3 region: CASRKTGREYEQYF. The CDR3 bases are TGTGCCAGCAGAAAGACAGGGAGGGAATACGAGCAGTACTTC.